These T cell receptor beta chains were read from a single sample in a study of vaccination and CD4 T cells after COVID-19. These receptors have no identified antigens. One entry per CDR3 protein results from TCRdb running MiXCR on the PCR reads. The sample comprises about 15,000 distinct CDR3 sequences, 73% of which are singletons, and under 13% rests with the top ten. Material: CD4+ T cells from blood, cultured in vitro. Receptor source: a human donor who had recovered from COVID-19. Both conserved end residues are part of each CDR3. Fields, in order: D gene, clone size, V gene, J gene, CDR3 protein, CDR3 DNA. D genes are given only for firm matches. The size of a clone is reported for some rows only, either as once, few or many, or as a class for expanded clones.

>TRBD2|-|TRBV7-2|TRBJ2-7
CASSPTSGNYEQYF
TGTGCCAGCAGCCCGACTAGCGGGAACTACGAGCAGTACTTC
>TRBD1|few|TRBV2|TRBJ1-5
CASSGGRTGNQPQHF
TGTGCCAGCAGTGGCGGTAGGACAGGGAATCAGCCCCAGCATTTT
>TRBD1|-|TRBV6-1|TRBJ1-5
CASSERLQGAWPQHF
TGTGCCAGCAGTGAAAGGCTGCAGGGGGCCTGGCCCCAGCATTTT
>-|once|TRBV11-2|TRBJ1-2
CASSLSRSGSSFYGYTF
TGTGCCAGCAGCTTAAGTCGATCCGGCAGCAGTTTCTATGGCTACACCTTC
>-|few|TRBV6-2/TRBV6-3|TRBJ1-2
CASSTTGWGYTF
TGTGCCAGCAGTACAACAGGGTGGGGCTACACCTTC
>-|-|TRBV11-2|TRBJ2-4
CASSLDRAQGNIQYF
TGTGCCAGCAGCTTAGATCGGGCACAGGGAAACATTCAGTACTTC
>-|once|TRBV28|TRBJ2-1
CASNVAEGPYNEQFF
TGTGCCAGCAATGTGGCGGAGGGACCCTACAATGAGCAGTTCTTC
>-|few|TRBV7-9|TRBJ1-2
CASSLLENYGYTF
TGTGCCAGCAGCTTACTTGAGAACTATGGCTACACCTTC
>-|-|TRBV7-2|TRBJ2-7
CASSLVAGSSYEQYF
TGTGCCAGCAGCTTAGTGGCGGGGTCCTCCTACGAGCAGTACTTC
>TRBD1|-|TRBV19|TRBJ2-3
CASRSHSYGTGEGDTQYF
TGTGCCAGTAGGTCTCATTCCTACGGGACAGGGGAAGGAGATACGCAGTATTTT
>-|-|TRBV30|TRBJ1-2
CAGPRGVNYGYTF
TGTGCCGGCCCGCGGGGAGTGAACTATGGCTACACCTTC
>TRBD1|few|TRBV20-1|TRBJ1-6
CSARRDRGSSYNSPLHF
TGCAGTGCTCGAAGGGACAGGGGAAGCTCCTATAATTCACCCCTCCACTTT
>-|-|TRBV7-7|TRBJ2-3
CASSLPRLFSTDTQYF
TGTGCTAGCAGCTTACCCCGGCTCTTTAGCACAGATACGCAGTATTTT
>-|-|TRBV20-1|TRBJ1-2
CSALLTAGGYTF
TGCAGTGCGCTTTTAACGGCCGGGGGCTACACCTTC
>-|few|TRBV7-9|TRBJ1-2
CASSPQLGGKAYGYTF
TGTGCCAGCAGCCCCCAGTTGGGGGGCAAGGCCTATGGCTACACCTTC
>-|-|TRBV6-1|TRBJ1-6
CASTLGSSYNSPLHF
TGTGCCAGCACCCTGGGGAGCTCCTATAATTCACCCCTCCACTTT
>-|few|TRBV2|TRBJ2-2
CASMRREGSTGELFF
TGTGCCAGCATGAGGAGGGAAGGGTCCACCGGGGAGCTGTTTTTT
>TRBD1|-|TRBV27|TRBJ1-1
CASSGRQGRVGQAFF
TGTGCCAGCAGTGGCCGACAGGGGAGAGTGGGGCAAGCTTTCTTT
>TRBD2|once|TRBV28|TRBJ2-7
CASSPPVSGRSYEQYF
TGTGCCAGCAGTCCCCCAGTTAGCGGGCGATCCTACGAGCAGTACTTC
>TRBD1|-|TRBV19|TRBJ1-4
CASNDRGEEKLFF
TGTGCCAGTAACGACAGGGGCGAGGAAAAACTGTTTTTT
>-|-|TRBV28|TRBJ2-7
CASSHDPGPPYEQYF
TGTGCCAGCAGTCACGACCCGGGACCACCCTACGAGCAGTACTTC
>TRBD1|-|TRBV2|TRBJ1-6
CARSRDRGQSPLHF
TGTGCCAGATCGCGGGACAGGGGGCAATCACCCCTCCACTTT
>-|-|TRBV7-3|TRBJ1-1
CASSLGAGSTEAFF
TGTGCCAGCAGCTTAGGGGCAGGGAGCACTGAAGCTTTCTTT
>-|-|TRBV15|TRBJ2-3
CATTGTLTSTDTQYF
TGTGCCACCACCGGGACACTCACTAGCACAGATACGCAGTATTTT
>TRBD1|-|TRBV10-2|TRBJ1-1
CASRTTGTVTEAFF
TGCGCCAGCAGGACGACCGGGACAGTGACTGAAGCTTTCTTT
>-|-|TRBV20-1|TRBJ2-4
CSARLRIRDFPLTAKNIQYF
TGCAGTGCTAGATTACGAATTCGGGACTTCCCCCTAACAGCCAAAAACATTCAGTACTTC
>-|-|TRBV6-1|TRBJ2-4
CASSEGTGTLQYF
TGTGCCAGCAGTGAGGGTACCGGGACACTTCAGTACTTC
>-|few|TRBV6-5|TRBJ1-1
CASSWGTNTEAFF
TGTGCCAGCAGTTGGGGGACGAACACTGAAGCTTTCTTT
>-|-|TRBV21-1|TRBJ2-5
CANSQGSQETQYF
TGTGCCAATTCTCAGGGGAGCCAAGAGACCCAGTACTTC
>-|few|TRBV7-9|TRBJ2-3
CASSQGGTDTQYF
TGTGCCAGCAGCCAAGGGGGCACAGATACGCAGTATTTT
>TRBD1|few|TRBV20-1|TRBJ1-2
CSARGQGYTF
TGCAGTGCTAGAGGACAGGGATACACCTTC
>-|-|TRBV6-1|TRBJ1-1
CASRGTAMNTEAFF
TGTGCCAGCAGAGGAACAGCAATGAACACTGAAGCTTTCTTT
>-|-|TRBV7-2|TRBJ2-1
CASSLEQLQTGNEQFF
TGTGCCAGCAGCTTAGAGCAGCTCCAGACCGGTAATGAGCAGTTCTTC
>-|-|TRBV7-3|TRBJ1-6
CASSLGGTYNSPLHF
TGTGCCAGCAGCTTAGGGGGCACCTATAATTCACCCCTCCACTTT
>-|-|TRBV15|TRBJ2-1
CATSRGTVGNEQFF
TGTGCCACCAGCAGAGGCACAGTGGGCAATGAGCAGTTCTTC
>TRBD1|-|TRBV7-8|TRBJ2-7
CASSDRDRGTYEQYF
TGTGCCAGCAGCGACCGGGACAGGGGAACCTACGAGCAGTACTTC
>-|-|TRBV28|TRBJ1-2
CASSLAMGRGNYGYTF
TGTGCCAGCAGTTTAGCCATGGGACGGGGAAACTATGGCTACACCTTC
>TRBD2|few|TRBV20-1|TRBJ2-7
CSAQGGSGRPYEQYF
TGCAGTGCGCAGGGGGGTAGCGGGAGGCCCTACGAGCAGTACTTC
>-|-|TRBV20-1|TRBJ1-1
CSVEGDTEAFF
TGCAGTGTCGAAGGGGACACTGAAGCTTTCTTT
>TRBD1|-|TRBV6-2/TRBV6-3|TRBJ1-2
CASSWTGQVEGYTF
TGTGCCAGCAGTTGGACCGGACAGGTTGAAGGCTACACCTTC
>TRBD2|-|TRBV7-2|TRBJ2-7
CASSPSSSGRSSYEQYF
TGTGCCAGCAGCCCGAGTTCTAGCGGGAGGAGCTCCTACGAGCAGTACTTC
>TRBD1|-|TRBV6-5|TRBJ1-1
CASSYDRGNTEAFF
TGTGCCAGCAGTTACGACAGGGGGAACACTGAAGCTTTCTTT